This T cell receptor beta chain was obtained from a study of T cells after yellow fever vaccination. This clonotype came up a few times. TCRdb passed the 5' RACE reads through MiXCR, listing each CDR3 protein once. Of fewer than 500,000 distinct CDR3 sequences listed, around 20% are singletons. V lost 6 bases to trimming and J lost 2 bases; unmatched junction nucleotides: 4. The CDR3 has 14 residues. CDR1 and CDR2 from the germline V gene are ENHRY and SYGVKD. This specimen was PBMCs, taken before the yellow fever booster vaccination. The chain is built from TRBV10-3 and TRBJ1-3; 7 nucleotides align to TRBD1. The receptor was derived from a man aged 18 to 30 who received the YFV17D yellow fever vaccine. The CDR3 DNA reads as TGTGCCATCAGACCCGACAGGGCTGGAAACACCATATATTTT. Translated, it gives CAIRPDRAGNTIYF.